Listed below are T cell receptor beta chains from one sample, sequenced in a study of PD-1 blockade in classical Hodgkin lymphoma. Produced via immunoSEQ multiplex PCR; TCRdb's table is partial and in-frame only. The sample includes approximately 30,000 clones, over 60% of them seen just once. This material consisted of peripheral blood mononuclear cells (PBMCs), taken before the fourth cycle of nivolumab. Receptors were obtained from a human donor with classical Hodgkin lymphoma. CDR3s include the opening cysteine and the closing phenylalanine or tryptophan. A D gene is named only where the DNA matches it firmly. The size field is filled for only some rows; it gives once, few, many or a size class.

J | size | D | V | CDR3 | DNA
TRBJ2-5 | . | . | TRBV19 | CASSIKSSVETQYF | TGTGCCAGTAGTATAAAGTCTAGCGTGGAGACCCAGTACTTC
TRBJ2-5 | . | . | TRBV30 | CAWAGEGSGTQYF | TGTGCCTGGGCAGGGGAGGGTAGTGGGACCCAGTACTTC
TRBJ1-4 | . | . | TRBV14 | CASSQDRRVPREKLFF | TGTGCCAGCAGCCAAGATCGAAGGGTCCCTAGGGAAAAACTGTTTTTT
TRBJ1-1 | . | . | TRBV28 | CASSLSPLGAFF | TGTGCCAGCAGTTTGTCGCCACTCGGAGCTTTCTTT
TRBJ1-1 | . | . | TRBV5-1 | CASSGAAARANTEAFF | TGCGCCAGCAGCGGGGCGGCGGCGAGGGCGAACACTGAAGCTTTCTTT
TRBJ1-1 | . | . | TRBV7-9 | CASSLGSWEAFF | TGTGCCAGCAGCTTAGGGTCCTGGGAAGCTTTCTTT
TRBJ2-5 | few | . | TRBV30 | CAWSEGGQETQYF | TGTGCCTGGAGTGAAGGAGGGCAAGAGACCCAGTACTTC
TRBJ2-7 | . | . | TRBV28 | CASSLGGTGVEQYF | TGTGCCAGCAGTTTGGGGGGTACAGGGGTCGAGCAGTACTTC
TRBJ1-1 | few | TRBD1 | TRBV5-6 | CASSSPLLDRYTEAFF | TGTGCCAGCAGCTCACCATTATTGGACAGGTACACTGAAGCTTTCTTT
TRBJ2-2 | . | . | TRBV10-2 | CASDTGTGELFF | TGCGCCAGCGATACAGGGACCGGGGAGCTGTTTTTT
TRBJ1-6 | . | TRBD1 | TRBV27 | CASSYGQGTSPLHF | TGTGCCAGCAGTTACGGACAGGGGACTTCACCCCTCCACTTT
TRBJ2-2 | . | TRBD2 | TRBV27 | CASSLERLAGVGGELFF | TGTGCCAGCAGTTTAGAAAGGCTAGCGGGAGTTGGCGGGGAGCTGTTTTTT
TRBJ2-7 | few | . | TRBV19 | CASSKQGVLSEQYF | TGTGCCAGTAGTAAACAGGGCGTTTTGAGCGAGCAGTACTTC
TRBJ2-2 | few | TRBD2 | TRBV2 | CASNREGLAVPGELFF | TGTGCCAGCAACCGAGAAGGGCTAGCGGTGCCCGGGGAGCTGTTTTTT
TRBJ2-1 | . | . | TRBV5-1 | CASSSTGTSSYNEQFF | TGCGCCAGCAGCTCTACCGGGACGAGCTCCTACAATGAGCAGTTCTTC
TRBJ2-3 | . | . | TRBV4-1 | CASSSIGGTDTQYF | TGCGCCAGCAGTTCGATAGGCGGCACAGATACGCAGTATTTT
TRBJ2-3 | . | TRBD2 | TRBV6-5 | CASTRSGGGDTQYF | TGTGCCAGCACTCGGAGCGGGGGTGGAGATACGCAGTATTTT
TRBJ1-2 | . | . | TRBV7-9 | CASSAGNYGYTF | TGTGCCAGCAGCGCGGGTAACTATGGCTACACCTTC
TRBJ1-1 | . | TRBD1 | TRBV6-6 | CASSNYRGITEAFF | TGTGCCAGCAGCAACTACAGGGGGATCACTGAAGCTTTCTTT
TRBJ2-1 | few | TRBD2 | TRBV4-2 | CASSQGPTSGYNEQFF | TGTGCCAGCAGCCAAGGGCCGACTAGCGGTTACAATGAGCAGTTCTTC
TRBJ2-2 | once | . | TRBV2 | CASLPGWATGELFF | TGTGCCAGCCTCCCGGGGTGGGCCACCGGGGAGCTGTTTTTT
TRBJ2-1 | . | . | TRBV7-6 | CASSLAQDVSWSIEQFF | TGTGCCAGCAGCTTAGCTCAGGACGTCTCTTGGTCAATCGAGCAGTTCTTC
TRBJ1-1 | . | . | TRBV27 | CASSLGSGHTEAFF | TGTGCCAGCAGTTTAGGGTCGGGACACACTGAAGCTTTCTTT
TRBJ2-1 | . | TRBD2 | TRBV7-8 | CASSRLAGAYNEQFF | TGTGCCAGCAGCAGACTAGCGGGGGCCTACAATGAGCAGTTCTTC
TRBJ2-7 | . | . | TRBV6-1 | CASSEGVAYEQYF | TGTGCCAGCAGTGAAGGAGTGGCCTACGAGCAGTACTTC
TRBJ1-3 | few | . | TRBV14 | CASSGVGNTIYF | TGTGCCAGCAGCGGAGTGGGAAACACCATATATTTT
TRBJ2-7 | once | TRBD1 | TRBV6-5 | CASSSHRGSHEQYF | TGTGCCAGCAGTTCTCACAGGGGATCTCACGAGCAGTACTTC
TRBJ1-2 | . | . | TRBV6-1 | CASSGLGAWYGYTF | TGTGCCAGCAGTGGACTTGGGGCATGGTATGGCTACACCTTC
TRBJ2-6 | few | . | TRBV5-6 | CASSLYLGSGANVLTF | TGTGCCAGCAGCTTGTATTTGGGGTCTGGGGCCAACGTCCTGACTTTC
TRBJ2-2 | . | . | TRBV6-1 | CASSELLTDGLTGELFF | TGTGCCAGCAGTGAACTGCTTACGGATGGGTTAACCGGGGAGCTGTTTTTT
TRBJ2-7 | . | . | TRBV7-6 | CASSSPQGSYEQYF | TGTGCCAGCAGCTCACCCCAGGGGAGCTACGAGCAGTACTTC
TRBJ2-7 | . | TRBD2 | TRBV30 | CAWSGGGSGGGYYEQYF | TGTGCCTGGAGTGGAGGAGGTTCCGGGGGGGGTTACTACGAGCAGTACTTC
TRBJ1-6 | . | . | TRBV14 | CASSQGWGAASYNSPLHF | TGTGCCAGCAGCCAAGGCTGGGGGGCTGCGTCCTATAATTCACCCCTCCACTTT
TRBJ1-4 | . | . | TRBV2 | CASSEALGLGNEKLFF | TGTGCCAGCAGTGAAGCGCTCGGGCTGGGGAATGAAAAACTGTTTTTT
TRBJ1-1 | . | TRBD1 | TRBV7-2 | CASSFQGTGGTEAFF | TGTGCCAGCAGCTTTCAAGGGACAGGGGGCACTGAAGCTTTCTTT
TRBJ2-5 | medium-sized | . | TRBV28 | CASSFSRETQYF | TGTGCCAGCAGTTTTTCACGGGAGACCCAGTACTTC
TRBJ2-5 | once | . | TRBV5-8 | CASSPGWGAAETQYF | TGTGCCAGCAGCCCGGGCTGGGGGGCGGCGGAGACCCAGTACTTC
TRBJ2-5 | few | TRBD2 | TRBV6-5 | CASGGSGGYFGTQYF | TGTGCCAGCGGGGGCAGCGGGGGGTACTTCGGGACCCAGTACTTC
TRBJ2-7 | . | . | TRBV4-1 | CASGQDDYDSYEQYF | TGCGCCAGCGGCCAAGATGATTACGACTCTTACGAGCAGTACTTC
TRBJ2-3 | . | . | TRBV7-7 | CASSPGTGSTDTQYF | TGTGCTAGCAGCCCCGGGACGGGAAGCACAGATACGCAGTATTTT
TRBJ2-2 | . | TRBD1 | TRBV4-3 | CASSPSGWGTVNTGELFF | TGCGCCAGCAGCCCATCCGGTTGGGGGACAGTTAACACCGGGGAGCTGTTTTTT
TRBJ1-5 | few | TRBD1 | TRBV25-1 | CASSAQGSQPQHF | TGTGCCAGCAGTGCACAGGGGTCTCAGCCCCAGCATTTT
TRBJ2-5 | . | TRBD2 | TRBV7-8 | CASSLGPAGLQETQYF | TGTGCCAGCAGCTTAGGCCCAGCGGGACTACAAGAGACCCAGTACTTC
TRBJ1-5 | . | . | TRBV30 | CAWSRGSNQPQHF | TGTGCCTGGAGCCGGGGGAGCAATCAGCCCCAGCATTTT
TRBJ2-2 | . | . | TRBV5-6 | CASSLTPTGELFF | TGTGCCAGCAGCCTAACCCCGACCGGGGAGCTGTTTTTT
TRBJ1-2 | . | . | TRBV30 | CAWSGGAGSYYGYTF | TGTGCCTGGAGCGGCGGGGCAGGGTCGTACTATGGCTACACCTTC
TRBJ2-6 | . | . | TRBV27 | CASSSEGAGANVLTF | TGTGCCAGCAGTTCTGAGGGTGCTGGGGCCAACGTCCTGACTTTC
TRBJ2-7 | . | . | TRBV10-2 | CASSEWGGGALRYEQYF | TGCGCCAGCAGTGAGTGGGGAGGGGGGGCCTTGCGATACGAGCAGTACTTC
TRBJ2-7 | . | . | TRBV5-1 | CASSRDTNGDYEQYF | TGCGCCAGCAGCCGGGACACAAACGGGGACTACGAGCAGTACTTC
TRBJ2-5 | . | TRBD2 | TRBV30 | CAWSVSSGVGETQYF | TGTGCCTGGAGTGTATCTAGCGGGGTGGGGGAGACCCAGTACTTC
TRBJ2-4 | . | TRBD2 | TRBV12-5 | CASGLTGLAGGRDIQYF | TGTGCTAGTGGTCTGACGGGACTAGCGGGAGGGCGGGACATTCAGTACTTC
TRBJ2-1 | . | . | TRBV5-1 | CASSGGLGGVPSYNEQFF | TGCGCCAGCAGCGGGGGGCTAGGGGGAGTTCCCTCCTACAATGAGCAGTTCTTC
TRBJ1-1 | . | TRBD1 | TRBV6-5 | CATGTGKTFF | TGTGCCACCGGGACAGGGAAAACTTTCTTT